These 10 T cell receptor beta chains were all obtained from the same sample, sequenced in a study of T cell changes during pregnancy in multiple sclerosis. Assay: immunoSEQ multiplex PCR; the TCRdb copy retains only in-frame clones and omits some. The sample includes 30,000 to 40,000 clones, about 91% of them seen just once. Sequences were derived from CD8+ T cells from peripheral blood mononuclear cells, sampled before pregnancy. Every receptor here comes from a female donor with multiple sclerosis, enrolled in a pregnancy study.

The V and J genes are TRBV5-4 and TRBJ1-1; 12 positions match TRBD1. The CDR3 has 15 amino acids. Germline trimming cut 5 bases from V and 5 bases from J; bases unmatched to any gene: 7. Germline-derived CDR1 and CDR2 are SGHNT and YYREEE (reference sequence). In DNA, the CDR3 is TGTGCCAGCAGTACCGGGACAGGGGGCTCAACTGAAGCTTTCTTT. It codes for CASSTGTGGSTEAFF.

This chain connects TRBV6-5 to TRBJ2-7, with a possible D match to TRBD1 (5 bases). Trimming took off 0 bases at V and 3 bases at J, with 12 bases between the two ends. CDR1 and CDR2 from the germline V gene are MNHEY and SVGAGI. This CDR3 has 15 residues. As DNA, the CDR3 is TGTGCCAGCAGTTACTCTACTGACAGAGTCTACGAGCAGTACTTC. This sequence encodes CASSYSTDRVYEQYF.

CDR3 sequence: CASSVGQNYGYTF. As DNA, the CDR3 is TGTGCCAGTAGTGTGGGACAGAACTATGGCTACACCTTC. V and J are TRBV19 and TRBJ1-2; 7 bases are a match to TRBD1. J lost 2 bases, V lost 5 bases, and 2 bases had no gene match. The germline CDR1 and CDR2 sequences are LNHDA and SQIVND (reference sequence). The CDR3 is made up of 13 amino acids.

The chain uses TRBV30 and TRBJ2-7; 7 bases are a match to TRBD2. The V and J ends lost 5 bases and 0 bases, in that order; junction bases with no gene match: 13. Germline V gene sequence: CDR1 GTSNPN, CDR2 SVGIG (reference sequence). The CDR3 contains 16 residues. The chain's CDR3 is CAWGDHYRDYSYEQYF. The CDR3, as DNA: TGTGCCTGGGGAGACCATTACCGGGACTACTCCTACGAGCAGTACTTC.

Note on this clone: Other nucleotide sequences in the sample specify the same CDR3. The chain employs TRBV19 and TRBJ2-2; TRBD1 matches 11 bases. CDR3 length: 15 amino acids. V gave up 8 bases and J gave up 5 bases; unmatched junction bases: 7. The V gene's germline CDR1 is LNHDA and CDR2 SQIVND (reference sequence). CDR3 in DNA: TGTGCCAGTTCCGGGACAGGGGGATGGACCGGGGAGCTGTTTTTT. It encodes CASSGTGGWTGELFF.

The chain is built from TRBV6-1 and TRBJ2-5; 11 positions match TRBD2. Trimming took 3 bases from V and 1 from J; bases not matched to a gene: 7. This CDR3 region has 17 residues. In germline, CDR1 is MNHNS, CDR2 SASEGT. The CDR3 protein is CASSELVAGGPQETQYF. CDR3 coding DNA: TGTGCCAGCAGTGAGTTGGTAGCGGGGGGGCCCCAAGAGACCCAGTACTTC.

The V and J genes are TRBV28 and TRBJ2-1; D perhaps matches TRBD2 (5 bases). Between the trimmed V and J ends, which lost 7 bases and 2 bases, there was a span of 9 bases. Germline V gene data show CDR1 as MDHEN and CDR2 as SYDVKM. The CDR3 length is 13 residues. CDR3 residues: CASNTGTYNEQFF. The CDR3 nucleotides read TGTGCCAGCAATACGGGAACCTACAATGAGCAGTTCTTC.

Comment on this clone: Compared with germline, one end of the junction differs, possibly owing to a read error. The chain couples TRBV11-2 to TRBJ1-2, with D maybe TRBD1 (6 bases). The CDR3 is 14 amino acids. Germline V gene data show CDR1 as SGHAT and CDR2 as FQNNGV. CDR3 coding DNA: TGTGTCAGCAGCTTAGTGGCAGGGGCATATGGCTACACCTTC. The encoded protein is CVSSLVAGAYGYTF.

This chain uses TRBV5-1 with TRBJ2-5, with TRBD1 matching over 8 bases. The DNA end is a closer match to TRBJ2-7, so the J assignment may be wrong. This CDR3 is built from 14 residues. From germline, CDR1 is SGHRS and CDR2 YFSETQ. This CDR3 reads CASSYGQGQYEQYF. The CDR3 DNA is TGCGCCAGCAGCTACGGACAGGGACAGTACGAGCAGTACTTC.

The chain employs TRBV5-1 and TRBJ2-5; D call uncertain. The DNA end favors TRBJ2-7, so the J call may be wrong. Germline CDR1 reads SGHRS; CDR2 reads YFSETQ. The CDR3 consists of 18 residues. DNA of the CDR3: TGCGCCAGCAGCTTGGTAGCCTCCGGCCAACATGGGTCCTACGAGCAGTACTTC. Its protein is CASSLVASGQHGSYEQYF.